This T cell receptor (beta chain) was captured in a study of graft-versus-host responses after intestinal transplantation. On the study more broadly: Transplants were multivisceral, liver-intestinal, or isolated intestinal.

A word on this clone: Its antigen is still unknown.

Germline lookup yields CDR1 SGHVS and CDR2 FNYEAQ. J was trimmed by 4 bases and V by 3 bases; bases with no gene match: 15. The CDR3 length is 19 residues. The study's findings and limits: Within the allografts of patients who had graft-donor T cell macrochimerism, graft-versus-host to host-versus-graft clonal ratios were high. Some GvH clones were seen earlier in gut or blood, suggesting intestinal origin.

TCRdb's table, derived via immunoSEQ multiplex PCR, lists solely in-frame clones and lacks some. This table has 50,000 to 60,000 clones, roughly 91% appearing once. The chain couples TRBV7-6 to TRBJ2-3; 11 nucleotides line up with TRBD2. The TCR was taken from a human donor who was the organ donor for an intestinal transplant. The sample in question was unstimulated CD4+ T cells sorted from spleen or lymph node cells, obtained before transplant. The CDR3 coding sequence is TGTGCCAGCAGCTTCTACGGCCCATTAGCGGGAGGGATTCCAGATACGCAGTATTTT. It codes for CASSFYGPLAGGIPDTQYF.